This is a list of T cell receptor beta chains from one sample in a study of lymphopenia after photon versus proton radiotherapy. Here immunoSEQ multiplex PCR was the method, and the copy in TCRdb shows in-frame clones only, minus some. The sample carries fewer than 50,000 clones, over 75% recorded once. The material sequenced was peripheral blood, taken from a patient treated with photon-based radiotherapy. The receptors originated from a man between 40 and 49 years old with gastric cancer. Both conserved end residues are part of each CDR3. The D gene is left open where the match is weak. Expanded clones get a size class; other rows say once, few or many, or leave the size out.

D,J,V,size,DNA,CDR3
NA,TRBJ1-6,TRBV5-1,NA,TGCGCCAGCAGTCTACATTGGGGAAAGCCTGATTCACCCCTCCACTTT,CASSLHWGKPDSPLHF
TRBD1,TRBJ1-5,TRBV10-3,NA,TGTGCCATCAGTGGCGGGACAGGGGGCAATCAGCCCCAGCATTTT,CAISGGTGGNQPQHF
NA,TRBJ2-3,TRBV19,NA,TGTGCCAGTCGGGGGTACACAGATACGCAGTATTTT,CASRGYTDTQYF
TRBD1,TRBJ1-4,TRBV7-8,NA,TGTGCCAGCAGCTTAAGGGACAGGGGGCGGGATGAAAAACTGTTTTTT,CASSLRDRGRDEKLFF
NA,TRBJ2-1,TRBV7-3,NA,TGTGCCAGCAGCCCAGGAGCGGTTAGGAATGAGCAGTTCTTC,CASSPGAVRNEQFF
NA,TRBJ2-7,TRBV6-5,NA,TGTGCCAGCAGTAAGGGGACTGGGAGCTCCTACGAGCAGTACTTC,CASSKGTGSSYEQYF
NA,TRBJ2-6,TRBV4-3,NA,TGCGCCAGCAGCCAGGGGCCCCCTGGGGCCAACGTCCTGACTTTC,CASSQGPPGANVLTF
TRBD1,TRBJ1-1,TRBV27,NA,TGTGCCAGCAGTTTATCGAGGGCAGGGGGCAGCGCTGAAGCTTTCTTT,CASSLSRAGGSAEAFF
NA,TRBJ2-1,TRBV11-1,NA,TGTGCCAGCAGCCCAAACCGCAATGAGCAGTTCTTC,CASSPNRNEQFF
NA,TRBJ1-1,TRBV9,NA,TGTGCCAGCAGCCCTCGTGGTTCTGCGTACACTGAAGCTTTCTTT,CASSPRGSAYTEAFF
TRBD1,TRBJ2-7,TRBV2,NA,TGTGCCAGCAGTGGGGCCCTCAGACAGGGGGCGGTCGAGCAGTACTTC,CASSGALRQGAVEQYF
NA,TRBJ2-2,TRBV6-1,NA,TGTGCCAGCACAATTCCAGGGAACCCAACCGGGGAGCTGTTTTTT,CASTIPGNPTGELFF
NA,TRBJ2-2,TRBV6-1,NA,TGTGCCAGCAGTGAAGCAGGCCAGCAAATCACCGGGGAGCTGTTTTTT,CASSEAGQQITGELFF
NA,TRBJ2-1,TRBV5-1,NA,TGCGCCAGCAGCTTGGCCCCCGGGACCTCCTACAATGAGCAGTTCTTC,CASSLAPGTSYNEQFF
NA,TRBJ2-7,TRBV4-1,NA,TGCGCCAGCAGCCAAGCGCAGGGTAACTACGAGCAGTACTTC,CASSQAQGNYEQYF
NA,TRBJ2-2,TRBV6-5,NA,TGTGCCAGCAGTTACTCGAGGGGGTACGGGGAGCTGTTTTTT,CASSYSRGYGELFF
NA,TRBJ1-2,TRBV7-2,NA,TGTGCCAGCAGCTTAGACAGGGCTCAAGCCCTTAACTATGGCTACACCTTC,CASSLDRAQALNYGYTF
NA,TRBJ2-5,TRBV18,once,TGTGCCAGCTCACGAGGGACTGCAGAGACCCAGTACTTC,CASSRGTAETQYF
TRBD1,TRBJ1-2,TRBV18,NA,TGTGCCAGCTCACTGACCGGGACAGCCTATGGCTACACCTTC,CASSLTGTAYGYTF
NA,TRBJ2-3,TRBV7-2,NA,TGTGCCAGCAGCCCCGGGACGGGCCGTGGCGATACGCAGTATTTT,CASSPGTGRGDTQYF
NA,TRBJ2-3,TRBV10-3,NA,TGTGCCATCAGTGGAGGTGCAACCCCCCGTACAGATACGCAGTATTTT,CAISGGATPRTDTQYF
NA,TRBJ2-3,TRBV27,NA,TGTGCCAGCAGTCCCGGCGCAGATACGCAGTATTTT,CASSPGADTQYF
TRBD1,TRBJ2-2,TRBV5-1,NA,TGCGCCAGCAGCCAACGACAGGGAAGCACCGGGGAGCTGTTTTTT,CASSQRQGSTGELFF
NA,TRBJ1-1,TRBV19,NA,TGTGCCAGTAGTATAGGGGTTATTGGCGTAGAGGCTTTCTTT,CASSIGVIGVEAFF
NA,TRBJ2-7,TRBV9,NA,TGTGCCAGCAGCGTAACGTTCAGCTCCTACGAGCAGTACTTC,CASSVTFSSYEQYF
NA,TRBJ1-3,TRBV30,once,TGTGCCTGGACCCCTGGATCGAGCCCCATATATTTT,CAWTPGSSPIYF
TRBD2,TRBJ2-5,TRBV10-3,NA,TGTGCCATGGGGACTAGCGGGGCTCAAGAGACCCAGTACTTC,CAMGTSGAQETQYF
TRBD2,TRBJ2-7,TRBV18,NA,TGTGCCAGCTCACCTAGCGGGGGGGGTTACGAGCAGTACTTC,CASSPSGGGYEQYF
NA,TRBJ2-5,TRBV11-2,NA,TGTGCCAGCAGCTTAGATGCACAGACCCAGTACTTC,CASSLDAQTQYF
NA,TRBJ2-7,TRBV6-6,NA,TGTGCCAGCAGTTACTCGAGTTCCTCAGGCGAGCAGTACTTC,CASSYSSSSGEQYF
TRBD2,TRBJ2-2,TRBV2,NA,TGTGCCAGCAGCCTAGCGGGGGGGACCGGGGAGCTGTTTTTT,CASSLAGGTGELFF
NA,TRBJ2-4,TRBV13,few,TGTGCCAGCAGCTTCAGTAACGAGGGGGGAGCCAAAAACATTCAGTACTTC,CASSFSNEGGAKNIQYF
NA,TRBJ2-3,TRBV2,NA,TGTGCCAGCTCCTCCGGGACCAAGGGGTCAGATACGCAGTATTTT,CASSSGTKGSDTQYF
TRBD1,TRBJ2-7,TRBV2,NA,TGTGCCAGCAGTAAACAGGGGGACGAGCAGTACTTC,CASSKQGDEQYF
TRBD1,TRBJ2-3,TRBV15,once,TGTGCCACCAGCGGTGAGACAGGGGGAAGCACAGATACGCAGTATTTT,CATSGETGGSTDTQYF
NA,TRBJ1-1,TRBV18,few,TGTGCCAGCTCAGAGGTAATGAACACTGAAGCTTTCTTT,CASSEVMNTEAFF
NA,TRBJ1-6,TRBV19,few,TGTGCCAGTAGTAGGACCAATTCACCCCTCCACTTT,CASSRTNSPLHF
NA,TRBJ1-5,TRBV30,NA,TGTGCCTGGAGTGAAACAGGGCTGGATCAGCCCCAGCATTTT,CAWSETGLDQPQHF
TRBD1,TRBJ1-3,TRBV5-1,NA,TGCGCCAGCAGCTTAGGCCTTTCTATTACAGGGGAAGGGGCTGGAAACACCATATATTTT,CASSLGLSITGEGAGNTIYF
NA,TRBJ2-5,TRBV7-8,NA,TGTGCCAGCAGCCCCAGGGAGACCCAGTACTTC,CASSPRETQYF
TRBD1,TRBJ2-3,TRBV19,NA,TGTGCCAGTAGTATAGTAGGGTGGACAGGGGACACAGATACGCAGTATTTT,CASSIVGWTGDTDTQYF
NA,TRBJ1-2,TRBV7-9,few,TGTGCCAGCAGCACTTCGAAGGGGAAGAGCTATGGCTACACCTTC,CASSTSKGKSYGYTF
TRBD1,TRBJ2-1,TRBV11-3,once,TGTGCCAGCAGCCCACCCCCGGGACAGGGAAGGAATGAGCAGTTCTTC,CASSPPPGQGRNEQFF
NA,TRBJ1-2,TRBV9,NA,TGTGCCAGCAGCCCTTCGGGCCGTAAGGCCGGGCTCTATGGCTACACCTTC,CASSPSGRKAGLYGYTF
TRBD1,TRBJ1-5,TRBV29-1,NA,TGCAGCGTCCAGGGGGGAGGAAGCAATCAGCCCCAGCATTTT,CSVQGGGSNQPQHF
TRBD2,TRBJ2-5,TRBV7-2,NA,TGTGCCAGCAGCTTAGGACTAGCGGGGCCGGGTGAGCAGTACTTC,CASSLGLAGPGEQYF
TRBD2,TRBJ2-7,TRBV5-6,NA,TGTGCCAGCAGCACCCTAGCGGGGGAGTTCTACGAGCAGTACTTC,CASSTLAGEFYEQYF
NA,TRBJ1-1,TRBV11-2,NA,TGTGCCAGCATCAGGGGTAGTGGGGCGAACACTGAAGCTTTCTTT,CASIRGSGANTEAFF
NA,TRBJ1-2,TRBV7-9,NA,TGTGCCAGCAGCTTTCCAGGGACACCGATTTTTGATGGCTACACCTTC,CASSFPGTPIFDGYTF